A selection of T cell receptor beta chains follows, all from one sample in a study of shared clonotypes between healthy human individuals. Sequencing used immunoSEQ multiplex PCR; TCRdb keeps in-frame clones, though not all of them. The profile shows around 510,000 clones, about 80% of them singletons. Material for sequencing was PBMCs. All receptors derive from a middle-aged woman in good health. Some clones in this sample may be carry-over from other donors' samples. The CDR3 runs from the conserved cysteine through the conserved F or W. A D gene is named only where the DNA matches it firmly. A clone size is listed for some rows: how often the clone was seen (once, few, many), or a class if it is expanded.

>TRBV28|NA|TRBJ1-3|NA
CASGPYRRNTIYF
TGTGCCAGCGGACCTTATAGGCGAAACACCATATATTTT
>TRBV5-1|NA|TRBJ1-3|NA
CASSLIGGAASGNTIYF
TGCGCCAGCAGCTTGATCGGTGGCGCAGCATCTGGAAACACCATATATTTT
>TRBV18|NA|TRBJ2-2|NA
CASSPLVGGYGGSPGELFF
TGTGCCAGCTCACCTCTGGTAGGGGGCTACGGCGGGAGCCCCGGGGAGCTGTTTTTT
>TRBV11-2|few|TRBJ2-7|NA
CASSLGSYEQYF
TGTGCCAGCAGCTTAGGGTCCTACGAGCAGTACTTC
>TRBV9|NA|TRBJ2-3|TRBD1
CASSRDRQDTQYF
TGTGCCAGCAGCCGGGACAGACAAGATACGCAGTATTTT
>TRBV9|once|TRBJ2-5|TRBD1
CASSVQPDRGETQYF
TGTGCCAGCAGCGTCCAACCAGACAGGGGAGAGACCCAGTACTTC
>TRBV27|once|TRBJ1-2|TRBD1
CASSWDRGRYGYTF
TGTGCCAGCAGTTGGGACAGGGGTAGATATGGCTACACCTTC
>TRBV30|few|TRBJ1-3|NA
CAWSALVGHTIYF
TGTGCCTGGAGTGCCCTTGTCGGGCACACCATATATTTT
>TRBV25-1|NA|TRBJ1-2|TRBD1
CASSGGTGGTYGYTF
TGTGCCAGCAGTGGGGGGACAGGAGGCACTTATGGCTACACCTTC
>TRBV20-1|NA|TRBJ1-2|NA
CSKGGYTF
TGCAGTAAGGGTGGCTACACCTTC
>TRBV19|NA|TRBJ2-7|TRBD2
CASSWVAGVTYEQYF
TGTGCCAGTAGTTGGGTAGCGGGAGTTACCTACGAGCAGTACTTC
>TRBV6-5|many|TRBJ2-7|TRBD1
CASSYSPQGGYEQYF
TGTGCCAGCAGTTACTCACCACAGGGGGGATACGAGCAGTACTTC
>TRBV2|NA|TRBJ2-5|NA
CATDGQRQETQYF
TGTGCCACCGATGGACAGAGGCAAGAGACCCAGTACTTC
>TRBV15|NA|TRBJ2-1|NA
CATSRGGVINEQFF
TGTGCCACCAGCAGAGGTGGGGTTATAAATGAGCAGTTCTTC
>TRBV7-2|NA|TRBJ2-3|TRBD1
CASSLGQGFTDTQYF
TGTGCCAGCAGCTTGGGACAGGGGTTTACAGATACGCAGTATTTT
>TRBV5-4|few|TRBJ2-3|NA
CASSYTGRAGDTQYF
TGTGCCAGCAGCTACACGGGCAGGGCGGGAGATACGCAGTATTTT
>TRBV11-3|NA|TRBJ2-1|NA
CASSLDRGEQFF
TGTGCCAGCAGCTTAGATCGGGGTGAGCAGTTCTTC
>TRBV11-2|few|TRBJ2-1|NA
CASSGDLAAGEEQFF
TGTGCCAGCAGCGGGGACTTAGCCGCGGGTGAAGAGCAGTTCTTC
>TRBV4-1|NA|TRBJ2-1|TRBD1
CASSRAIGTVYNEQFF
TGCGCCAGCAGCCGGGCAATTGGGACAGTCTACAATGAGCAGTTCTTC
>TRBV7-3|NA|TRBJ1-1|NA
CASSLSWNTEAFF
TGTGCCAGCAGCTTATCTTGGAACACTGAAGCTTTCTTT
>TRBV7-2|NA|TRBJ2-7|TRBD1
CASSFGQGVYEQYF
TGTGCCAGCAGCTTCGGACAGGGCGTCTACGAGCAGTACTTC
>TRBV6-5|many|TRBJ2-1|NA
CASSPLRGSYNEQFF
TGTGCCAGCAGCCCTTTACGAGGTTCCTACAATGAGCAGTTCTTC
>TRBV11-2|NA|TRBJ1-2|NA
CASSPRRGAAPTNYGYTF
TGTGCCAGCAGCCCTAGGAGGGGGGCAGCGCCCACTAACTATGGCTACACCTTC
>TRBV7-8|NA|TRBJ1-4|NA
CASSLAVEVEKLFF
TGTGCCAGCAGCTTAGCAGTGGAGGTCGAAAAACTGTTTTTT
>TRBV5-6|NA|TRBJ2-1|NA
CASSLGWESSYNEQFF
TGTGCCAGCAGCTTAGGGTGGGAGAGCTCCTACAATGAGCAGTTCTTC
>TRBV29-1|NA|TRBJ1-1|TRBD1
CSVEVGGPEAFF
TGCAGCGTGGAGGTAGGGGGCCCAGAAGCTTTCTTT
>TRBV15|NA|TRBJ2-1|TRBD2
CATSSAGTSVNEQFF
TGTGCCACCAGCAGTGCCGGGACTAGCGTTAATGAGCAGTTCTTC
>TRBV5-6|NA|TRBJ2-5|NA
CASSLAVSGEETQYF
TGTGCCAGCAGCTTGGCCGTGTCAGGGGAGGAGACCCAGTACTTC
>TRBV5-6|NA|TRBJ2-1|TRBD2
CASSLGVGRNYNEQFF
TGTGCCAGCAGCTTGGGGGTCGGGAGGAACTACAATGAGCAGTTCTTC
>TRBV5-1|few|TRBJ2-1|TRBD2
CASSSGTSYRSYNEQFF
TGCGCCAGCAGCTCGGGGACTAGCTACCGCTCCTACAATGAGCAGTTCTTC
>TRBV29-1|NA|TRBJ2-1|NA
CSVEIRGDPTNEQFF
TGCAGCGTTGAAATCAGGGGCGATCCGACAAATGAGCAGTTCTTC
>TRBV19|NA|TRBJ2-7|TRBD2
CASSITRTSGRYEQYF
TGTGCCAGTAGTATAACTCGGACTAGCGGCCGCTACGAGCAGTACTTC
>TRBV27|NA|TRBJ2-4|TRBD2
CASSQASGRDKNIQYF
TGTGCCAGCAGTCAGGCTAGCGGGAGGGACAAAAACATTCAGTACTTC
>TRBV5-4|few|TRBJ2-2|NA
CASSLWDRAGELFF
TGTGCCAGCAGCTTATGGGACCGCGCTGGGGAGCTGTTTTTT
>TRBV5-4|NA|TRBJ2-3|NA
CASSLGSGTDTQYF
TGTGCCAGCAGCTTGGGGTCGGGAACAGATACGCAGTATTTT
>TRBV6-5|NA|TRBJ2-7|TRBD2
CASRREGSYEQYF
TGTGCCAGCAGACGGGAGGGATCCTACGAGCAGTACTTC
>TRBV6-1|medium-sized|TRBJ2-7|TRBD1
CASSVTGEGPNEQYF
TGTGCCAGCAGTGTCACAGGGGAAGGACCTAACGAGCAGTACTTC
>TRBV7-3|NA|TRBJ2-1|NA
CASSLAGALNEQFF
TGTGCCAGCAGCTTGGCAGGGGCACTGAATGAGCAGTTCTTC
>TRBV5-6|NA|TRBJ1-1|TRBD1
CASSTQGAWTEAFF
TGTGCCAGCAGCACCCAGGGGGCTTGGACTGAAGCTTTCTTT
>TRBV28|many|TRBJ2-7|TRBD2
CASSSLGLAFNEQYF
TGTGCCAGCAGTTCATTGGGACTAGCGTTTAACGAGCAGTACTTC
>TRBV14|NA|TRBJ2-1|TRBD2
CASSQVVAGGVNNEQFF
TGTGCCAGCAGCCAAGTTGTAGCGGGAGGGGTAAACAATGAGCAGTTCTTC
>TRBV11-2|NA|TRBJ1-1|NA
CASSLGRIMNTEAFF
TGTGCCAGCAGCTTAGGAAGGATTATGAACACTGAAGCTTTCTTT
>TRBV28|NA|TRBJ2-7|NA
CASSPGQSYEQYF
TGTGCCAGCAGCCCCGGGCAGTCCTACGAGCAGTACTTC
>TRBV27|NA|TRBJ1-3|TRBD1
CASSLSRDSRFNTIYF
TGTGCCAGCAGTTTATCACGGGACAGTCGGTTCAACACCATATATTTT
>TRBV14|many|TRBJ2-7|NA
CASSQVGRTGRSYEQYF
TGTGCCAGCAGCCAAGTTGGGAGAACGGGAAGGAGCTACGAGCAGTACTTC
>TRBV5-4|once|TRBJ2-7|TRBD2
CASSSPPVGGRSYEQYF
TGTGCCAGCAGCTCGCCTCCCGTCGGCGGGAGAAGCTACGAGCAGTACTTC
>TRBV7-9|NA|TRBJ1-2|NA
CASSPPDKPYGYTF
TGTGCCAGCAGCCCCCCCGACAAGCCCTATGGCTACACCTTC
>TRBV5-1|NA|TRBJ1-4|NA
CASSLRGANEKLFF
TGCGCCAGCAGCTTGAGGGGGGCTAATGAAAAACTGTTTTTT
>TRBV7-6|NA|TRBJ1-5|TRBD1
CASSLGQGENNQPQHF
TGTGCCAGCAGCTTGGGACAGGGAGAAAACAATCAGCCCCAGCATTTT
>TRBV9|NA|TRBJ2-5|NA
CASSGQVLGETQYF
TGTGCCAGCAGCGGACAGGTCCTAGGGGAGACCCAGTACTTC